The clone carrying this TCR beta chain has a single count. This sample is part of a study of blood T cell repertoires in COVID-19. This CDR3 spans 14 amino acids. Deletions cut 0 bases from V and 1 base from J, with 6 bases between. Germline V gene lookup returns CDR1 KGHSY and CDR2 FQNENV. Authors' analysis steps: Nucleated cell number was recorded as an estimate derived from reference gene primer amplification. The protocol was immunoSEQ multiplex PCR, while the TCRdb copy is restricted to in-frame clones and leaves out a portion. V and J calls plus clone size are reproduced from that table; the DNA served to infer D and trimming. Of around 260,000 clones listed, 86% are singletons.

The sequence derives from a man aged 25 to 40 with active or convalescent COVID-19. This chain uses TRBV16 with TRBJ1-1, with no clear D. What was sequenced was peripheral blood. The CDR3 DNA follows: TGTGCCAGCAGCCAATCATCCGGGAACACTGAAGCTTTCTTT. It yields the protein CASSQSSGNTEAFF.